The entry below gives a single T cell receptor beta chain sequence along with its context. With random hexamers, 0.5 to 1 ug RNA was reverse transcribed. With immunoSEQ multiplex PCR, TCR beta CDR3 was amplified across 54 Vbeta and 13 Jbeta. One entry per CDR3 protein, called by TCRdb with MiXCR from the immunoSEQ multiplex PCR reads. The profile covers about 19,000 distinct CDR3 sequences, with roughly 95% appearing a single time and roughly 0.24% taken by the ten largest. These data come from a study of CD8 T cells in Susac syndrome. Sequencing of TCR beta, carried out with a high-throughput approach, was applied to CD8+ and CD4+ T cells from the blood. This receptor was identified in a human donor in good health. The sample consisted of CD8+ T cells from PBMCs.

The chain's CDR3 is CASSLGRGLGNSPLHF. CDR3 nucleotides: TGTGCCAGCAGTTTGGGCAGGGGATTGGGTAATTCACCCCTCCACTTT. V gene TRBV27 combines with J gene TRBJ1-6; maybe TRBD1 (6 bases). This CDR3 region has 16 residues. Germline CDR1 MNHEY, CDR2 SMNVEV (reference sequence). V lost 3 bases to trimming and J lost 6 bases, with 15 bases between them.